This TCR beta chain was sequenced for a study of spatial heterogeneity in lung cancer. Whole-study context: A total of around 67 untreated early-stage non-small cell lung cancer patients served as donors.

In this sample, this clonotype turned up many times. TCRdb fed the 5' RACE reads into MiXCR, producing one record per CDR3 protein. This table holds about 25,000 distinct CDR3 sequences, roughly 5.6% found once. Time point described: blood at routine non-recurrence follow-up after resection. Sequencing was performed on whole RNA extracted from tumor and nontumor lung tissue, or from frozen PBMC, and the material was left unsorted. The ends lost 6 bases at V and 7 bases at J; junction bases unmatched: 7. The CDR3 runs 14 residues. Germline assignment: CDR1 SEHNR and CDR2 FQNEAQ (reference sequence). The TCR was taken from a male donor with early-stage non-small cell lung cancer. The specimen comprised PBMCs, sampled at follow-up. The V call is TRBV7-9, the J call TRBJ2-1; the match to TRBD2 covers 9 bases. The chain's CDR3 is CASRIAGVENEQFF. The CDR3 DNA is TGTGCCAGCAGAATAGCGGGGGTGGAGAATGAGCAGTTCTTC. Supplemented by reference TRBV7-9 and TRBJ2-1, the full variable domain reads DTGVSQNPRHKITKRGQNVTFRCDPISEHNRLYWYRQTLGQGPEFLTYFQNEAQLEKSRLLSDRFSAERPKGSFSTLEIQRTEQGDSAMYLCASRIAGVENEQFFGPGTRLTVL.